This T cell receptor beta chain stems from a study of blood T cell repertoires in COVID-19. Study details: Some COVID-19 samples were acute and others convalescent; all came from the United States, Italy and Spain.

Germline assignment: CDR1 LNHDA and CDR2 SQIVND (reference sequence). V lost 4 bases and J 2 bases, leaving 21 bases between the germline ends. CDR3 length: 19 amino acids. In the authors' workflow: Reference gene primer amplification gave estimated nucleated cell counts. Assay: immunoSEQ multiplex PCR; the TCRdb copy retains only in-frame clones and omits some. That table furnishes V, J and clone size, whereas the DNA furnished D and trimming. Of some 49,000 clones listed, around 78% are singletons. The TCR was taken from a human donor in a cohort sampled during active COVID-19. Sequenced material: peripheral blood. The chain couples TRBV19 to TRBJ2-6, with a possible D match to TRBD1 (6 bases). CDR3 coding DNA: TGTGCCAGTAGTAACCCGGGACACCGGGCCGGGGCTGGGGCCAACGTCCTGACTTTC. Translation gives CASSNPGHRAGAGANVLTF.